Described below is a single TCR beta chain sequence and its context. These data come from a study of T cell changes during pregnancy in multiple sclerosis. The CDR3 is 15 residues long. V was clipped by 2 bases and J by 4 bases; unmatched bases: 2. The germline V gene encodes CDR1 SGHRS and CDR2 YFSETQ. Clones were sequenced by immunoSEQ multiplex PCR, and TCRdb holds only the in-frame ones, with some missing. This sample has tens of thousands of clones; around 90% occur once, and the top ten carry about 8%. The source is a female donor with multiple sclerosis, enrolled in a pregnancy study. Sequencing was performed on CD8+ T cells from peripheral blood mononuclear cells, taken before pregnancy. V and J are TRBV5-1 and TRBJ2-1; the match to TRBD2 covers 11 bases. In DNA form, the CDR3 reads TGCGCCAGCAGCTTTAGCGGGGGGGAGTACAATGAGCAGTTCTTC. This encodes CASSFSGGEYNEQFF.